This T cell receptor beta chain derives from a study of blood T cell repertoires in COVID-19. As for the study in general: PBMCs, B-cell-depleted T cells, or T cells were the source of the cDNA or gDNA that made up the material.

Only a few counts were recorded for this clone. Per the original methods: For nucleated cells, counts were estimated from reference gene primer amplification. Using immunoSEQ multiplex PCR, the repertoire was profiled, and TCRdb retains in-frame clones only, with some absent. D and trimming come from the DNA, and the V and J calls and clone size come from that table. The table records 150,000 to 180,000 clones, under 90% of them present only once. CDR3 size: 19 residues. After removal of 4 bases from V and 6 bases from J, the junction contained 20 bases not matched to a gene. Ages ranged from about 18 to 90 years, with residence in 24 US areas.

The J gene is TRBJ1-5, the V gene TRBV6-7, with 8 bases matching TRBD1. TRBV6-7 is an open reading frame, and its role is uncertain. The source material was PBMCs or T cells enriched from blood (not recorded which). The source is a middle-aged man who had recovered from COVID-19. Here the CDR3 reads CASSSKLVTQGARSQPQHF. The CDR3 DNA follows: TGTGCCAGCAGTTCTAAATTAGTAACCCAGGGGGCGCGTAGTCAGCCCCAGCATTTT.